One sample yielded the 19 T cell receptor beta chains listed below, sequenced in a study of identical twins listed by TCRdb under 2016. Preparation of the library involved 5' RACE. TCRdb shows the sequencer as Illumina HiSeq 2000. TCRdb's own reprocessing of the public reads used fastp at Q25 and MiXCR and kept productive beta chains. Identical CDR3 proteins give one entry, which carries the most common genes and DNA. For this sample there are under 900,000 distinct CDR3 sequences; 15% to 20% appear just once. The ten largest make up over 10% of the sample. The same sample was also studied in work on T cells expressing NK-cell markers.

The sequenced material came from PBMCs. The receptors derive from a young woman in good health.

CDR3 loop: CASSYSRGREAFF. The CDR3 nucleotides read TGTGCCAGCAGTTACTCGAGGGGGCGCGAAGCTTTCTTT. The rearrangement uses TRBV6-5 and TRBJ1-1; TRBD1 aligns across 7 bases. CDR1 is MNHEY, CDR2 SVGAGI, per germline. The length of the CDR3 is 13 residues. V lost 0 bases to trimming and J lost 8 bases; unmatched junction nucleotides: 3.

The chain combines TRBV6-1 with TRBJ2-7; 9 nucleotides match TRBD1. The CDR3 spans 13 residues. Germline-derived CDR1 and CDR2 are MNHNS and SASEGT. After removal of 7 bases from V and 2 bases from J, the junction contained 3 bases not matched to a gene. CDR3 DNA sequence: TGTGCCAGCAAACAGGGGGCGGCCTACGAGCAGTACTTC. This gives the protein CASKQGAAYEQYF.

V and J are TRBV6-5 and TRBJ2-7; no firm D call. CDR3 length equals 14 residues. Deletions cut 2 bases from V and 1 base from J, with 9 bases between. CDR1 MNHEY and CDR2 SVGAGI come from the germline V gene. DNA of the CDR3: TGTGCCAGCAGTTACACGGTCTTATCCTACGAGCAGTACTTC. Amino acids: CASSYTVLSYEQYF.

This clonotype was recorded only once. The chain is built from TRBV6-5 and TRBJ2-1, with D possibly being TRBD2 (6 bases). Per the germline V gene, CDR1 is MNHEY and CDR2 is SVGAGI. This CDR3 contains 15 residues. V was clipped by 2 bases and J by 6 bases, with 14 bases between them. CDR3 loop: CASSYTHAAGNEQFF. The CDR3 DNA follows: TGTGCCAGCAGTTACACGCACGCAGCGGGCAATGAGCAGTTCTTC.

This clonotype was seen only a few times. The chain combines TRBV20-1 with TRBJ2-7; a possible D gene is TRBD1 (6 bases). The V gene lost 3 bases and the J gene lost 6 bases, with 12 bases spanning the gap. CDR1 and CDR2 (germline): DFQATT, SNEGSKA (reference sequence). CDR3 length: 12 residues. CDR3 DNA: TGCAGTGCTAGCCCCCAGGGGAGCGAGCAGTACTTC. Encoded protein: CSASPQGSEQYF.

The V gene is TRBV3-1, the J gene TRBJ2-1; D is unclear. CDR1 LGHDT and CDR2 YNNKEL come from the germline V gene (reference sequence). Trimming pared 1 base from V and 10 bases from J, leaving 11 bases between. The length of the CDR3 is 13 residues. CDR3 residues: CASSQAVYGEQFF. The CDR3 DNA follows: TGTGCCAGCAGCCAAGCGGTCTATGGCGAGCAGTTCTTC.

This clonotype was picked up many times. The chain carries TRBV6-2 or TRBV6-3 and TRBJ2-1; D call uncertain. CDR1 is MNHEY, CDR2 SVGEGT, per germline. V was trimmed by 2 bases and J by 7 bases, leaving 9 bases between them. The CDR3 spans 13 residues. CDR3 DNA: TGTGCCAGCAGTTACGAGTTGCTGAATGAGCAGTTCTTC. Protein product: CASSYELLNEQFF.

This clonotype was picked up a small number of times. CDR3 in DNA: TGTGCCAGCAGTGTGGGACAGTCACTCGAGCAGTACTTC. This encodes CASSVGQSLEQYF. V usage is TRBV2 and J usage is TRBJ2-7, with 7 bases identical to TRBD1. The J segment lost 6 bases and the V segment lost 4 bases, leaving 6 bases of the junction unmatched. The CDR3 is 13 residues long. Germline V CDR1 and CDR2: SNHLY, FYNNEI. Full variable domain (missing parts from reference TRBV2 and TRBJ2-7): EPEVTQTPSHQVTQMGQEVILRCVPISNHLYFYWYRQILGQKVEFLVSFYNNEISEKSEIFDDQFSVERPDGSNFTLKIRSTKLEDSAMYFCASSVGQSLEQYFGPGTRLTVT.

The chain recombines TRBV6-1 with TRBJ1-4; tentatively, D is TRBD1 (5 bases). Germline V gene sequence: CDR1 MNHNS, CDR2 SASEGT. The CDR3 sequence is 15 residues long. V lost 3 bases, J lost 8 bases, and 16 bases lay in between. DNA for the CDR3: TGTGCCAGCAGTGACTTAGGGGCCGGCAGGGAAAAACTGTTTTTT. Protein: CASSDLGAGREKLFF.

This clonotype has only a few counts. V and J are TRBV6-5 and TRBJ2-2; no definite D call. This CDR3 comprises 14 residues. In germline, CDR1 is MNHEY, CDR2 SVGAGI. The ends were cut back, 2 bases at V and 4 bases at J, with 8 bases in the middle. The CDR3 coding sequence is TGTGCCAGCAGTTACGGTGCTAGCACCGGGGAGCTGTTTTTT. Translation gives CASSYGASTGELFF.

This chain uses TRBV5-1 with TRBJ2-7; D may be TRBD2 (6 bases). This CDR3 contains 15 residues. Trimming took 7 bases from V and 4 from J, leaving 21 bases between them. Looked up from germline, CDR1 is SGHRS and CDR2 is YFSETQ. CDR3 loop: CASGRGTGPDYEQYF. The CDR3 DNA follows: TGCGCCAGCGGTCGCGGGACGGGTCCTGATTACGAGCAGTACTTC.

This clonotype was counted a few times. This rearrangement joins TRBV11-2 to TRBJ2-1; D unresolved. This CDR3 spans 13 amino acids. V dropped 0 bases and J dropped 5 bases, with 5 bases sitting between them. Germline-derived CDR1 and CDR2 are SGHAT and FQNNGV. The CDR3 sequence is CASSLDRNNEQFF. The CDR3 nucleotides read TGTGCCAGCAGCTTAGACAGAAACAATGAGCAGTTCTTC.

This chain joins TRBV25-1 and TRBJ2-7; D is uncertain. V dropped 5 bases and J dropped 6 bases, with 8 bases sitting between them. The CDR3 consists of 11 residues. Germline V gene data show CDR1 as MGHDK and CDR2 as SYGVNS. CDR3 nucleotide sequence: TGTGCCAGCAGTTTTAGACTCGAGCAGTACTTC. Protein: CASSFRLEQYF.

This clonotype has just a few counts. The chain links TRBV27 to TRBJ2-1; no clear D gene. Germline V CDR1 and CDR2: MNHEY, SMNVEV (reference sequence). The CDR3 extends over 14 amino acids. Trimming stripped 3 bases from V and 7 bases from J, with 13 bases between. CDR3 protein: CASSFRKGLNEQFF. CDR3 coding DNA: TGTGCCAGCAGTTTCCGCAAAGGTTTAAATGAGCAGTTCTTC.

V is TRBV12-3 or TRBV12-4 and J is TRBJ2-7; possible D gene TRBD1, 6 bases. CDR3 size: 15 residues. The ends were cut back, 6 bases at V and 4 bases at J, with 19 bases in the middle. CDR3 DNA sequence: TGTGCCAGCAGCTCCCTTCACAGGGAACTTTACGAGCAGTACTTC. This translates into CASSSLHRELYEQYF.

The chain has TRBV5-1 and TRBJ2-1; TRBD2 aligns across 13 bases. This CDR3 region has 19 residues. The trim removed 3 bases at V and 2 bases at J, leaving 11 bases unmatched. Per the germline V gene, CDR1 is SGHRS and CDR2 is YFSETQ. CDR3 residues: CASSWPGLAGTDAYNEQFF. DNA for the CDR3: TGCGCCAGCAGCTGGCCGGGACTAGCGGGAACCGACGCCTACAATGAGCAGTTCTTC.

The V gene is TRBV7-2, the J gene TRBJ2-5, with 8 bases aligning to TRBD2. There are 16 residues in the CDR3. Germline trimming cut 1 base from V and 2 bases from J; bases unmatched to any gene: 6. The germline V gene encodes CDR1 SGHTA and CDR2 FQGNSA. This chain's CDR3 is CASSLGSGVPQETQYF. The DNA of the CDR3 is TGTGCCAGCAGCTTAGGTAGCGGGGTCCCGCAAGAGACCCAGTACTTC.

This clonotype was seen more than once but under ten times. The chain is built from TRBV4-3 and TRBJ2-3; 8 nucleotides agree with TRBD2. Germline V gene data show CDR1 as LGHNA and CDR2 as YSLEER. V dropped 0 bases and J dropped 2; count of bases not matched to a gene: 7. The CDR3 spans 17 residues. The CDR3 sequence is CASSQDSSGSITDTQYF. The CDR3 bases are TGCGCCAGCAGCCAAGATTCCAGCGGGAGTATCACAGATACGCAGTATTTT.

The sample holds many counts of this clonotype. The chain couples TRBV5-1 to TRBJ2-7, with D possibly being TRBD2 (6 bases). Germline assignment: CDR1 SGHRS and CDR2 YFSETQ. The CDR3 runs 12 residues. V shed 1 base and J shed 7 bases, with 9 bases lying between them. The CDR3 DNA is TGCGCCAGCAGCTTGTCGGCGGGAGAGCAGTACTTC. The encoded protein is CASSLSAGEQYF.